These T cell receptor beta chains were read from a single sample in a study of cytomegalovirus exposure and HLA in healthy donors. The assay was immunoSEQ multiplex PCR, and TCRdb's table has in-frame clones only and misses some. The table lists about 130,000 clones, under 80% of them singletons. The sample comprised PBMCs. Receptor source: a middle-aged man in good health and CMV-seropositive. Both conserved end residues are part of each CDR3. Fields, in order: CDR3 protein, clone size, V gene. Some rows have no size entry. The others give once, few or many, or a class for an expanded clone.

CDR3aa: CASSIGTGLQETQYF
abundance: once
v_gene: TRBV11-3

CDR3aa: CASSFGRSAGQPQHF
abundance: few
v_gene: TRBV7-9

CDR3aa: CASIPGQGFEKLFF
abundance: .
v_gene: TRBV2

CDR3aa: CASSQHDNYGYTF
abundance: .
v_gene: TRBV6-5

CDR3aa: CASSQDRAGGVYGYTF
abundance: .
v_gene: TRBV4-2

CDR3aa: CASSLGANTEAFF
abundance: .
v_gene: TRBV7-8

CDR3aa: CASSSGFSEEKLFF
abundance: .
v_gene: TRBV27

CDR3aa: CAWTKGRDTEAFF
abundance: .
v_gene: TRBV30

CDR3aa: CASRTSGSTDTQYF
abundance: .
v_gene: TRBV6-6

CDR3aa: CASSQDRGGAVGKLFF
abundance: few
v_gene: TRBV4-2

CDR3aa: CASQGESEDTQYF
abundance: .
v_gene: TRBV6-5

CDR3aa: CASSFGLADYEQYF
abundance: .
v_gene: TRBV28

CDR3aa: CASSYSGTGRGQPQHF
abundance: .
v_gene: TRBV6-5

CDR3aa: CASRWTSGRAVGEQYF
abundance: few
v_gene: TRBV27

CDR3aa: CASRAGGLNTQYF
abundance: .
v_gene: TRBV6-5

CDR3aa: CASSYSRGGAGYEQYF
abundance: .
v_gene: TRBV6-6

CDR3aa: CASSTREGTNTGELFF
abundance: once
v_gene: TRBV27

CDR3aa: CAWTTGQSNQPQHF
abundance: .
v_gene: TRBV30

CDR3aa: CSVVPTGGYEQYF
abundance: .
v_gene: TRBV29-1

CDR3aa: CASSYGLAGSTDTQYF
abundance: .
v_gene: TRBV5-6

CDR3aa: CASSTGTFTDTQYF
abundance: .
v_gene: TRBV11-1

CDR3aa: CASRALGAEETQYF
abundance: few
v_gene: TRBV19

CDR3aa: CASSLNSLAGGNTDTQYF
abundance: .
v_gene: TRBV7-3

CDR3aa: CASRLGTATNEKLFF
abundance: few
v_gene: TRBV6-6

CDR3aa: CAWSERVYGYTF
abundance: .
v_gene: TRBV30

CDR3aa: CASSLDRGQYNEQFF
abundance: .
v_gene: TRBV7-2

CDR3aa: CASSSYGGSTDTQYF
abundance: few
v_gene: TRBV7-2

CDR3aa: CASSPRGGEQETQYF
abundance: few
v_gene: TRBV11-2

CDR3aa: CAWTEGRGTDEQFF
abundance: few
v_gene: TRBV30

CDR3aa: CASRHTGGAGEKLFF
abundance: .
v_gene: TRBV6-5

CDR3aa: CASSVTGLATGELFF
abundance: .
v_gene: TRBV2

CDR3aa: CASSFDGRDREYNEQFF
abundance: .
v_gene: TRBV27

CDR3aa: CATSRPGDSMSETQYF
abundance: few
v_gene: TRBV15

CDR3aa: CASSKAGRGNQPQHF
abundance: .
v_gene: TRBV21-1

CDR3aa: CASSEDRYGYTF
abundance: .
v_gene: TRBV6-5

CDR3aa: CASSPDRGYQETQYF
abundance: .
v_gene: TRBV5-1

CDR3aa: CASSLDLAGSRETQYF
abundance: .
v_gene: TRBV5-1

CDR3aa: CSGKAGGSYNEQFF
abundance: once
v_gene: TRBV29-1

CDR3aa: CASSYRQVNTEAFF
abundance: once
v_gene: TRBV6-5

CDR3aa: CASSLPGGSDTQYF
abundance: .
v_gene: TRBV27

CDR3aa: CASSAYVSHEQFF
abundance: .
v_gene: TRBV9

CDR3aa: CASRGGGLGYQPQHF
abundance: .
v_gene: TRBV2

CDR3aa: CASTRHDQETQYF
abundance: .
v_gene: TRBV5-4

CDR3aa: CASSLVRAGGMNTEAFF
abundance: few
v_gene: TRBV11-2

CDR3aa: CASSNRDRVGYTF
abundance: .
v_gene: TRBV4-2

CDR3aa: CASGRRQGTGPGYTF
abundance: few
v_gene: TRBV5-8